The rows below give T cell receptor beta chains drawn from one sample of a study of graft-versus-host responses after intestinal transplantation. These receptors' antigens are unknown. TCRdb's copy holds only in-frame clones and misses some; the assay was immunoSEQ multiplex PCR. The table has some 90,000 clones, roughly 80% seen once. The sample was unstimulated CD4+ T cells sorted from spleen or lymph node cells, taken before intestinal transplant. Every receptor here comes from a human donor who received an intestinal transplant. Each CDR3 is given with its conserved first and last residue. Fields, in order: V gene, D gene, J gene, clone size, CDR3 DNA, CDR3 protein. D genes are given only for firm matches. Part of the rows lack a size; the others show once, few, many or a class for expanded clones.

TRBV2	TRBD2	TRBJ2-1	once	TGTGCCAGCAGTTCTGCGGGACTAGCGGGCGAGCAGTTCTTC	CASSSAGLAGEQFF
TRBV28	TRBD1	TRBJ1-1	.	TGTGCCAGCAGTCTCGAGGACAGGATTAAAGCTTTCTTT	CASSLEDRIKAFF
TRBV5-1	.	TRBJ1-1	once	TGCGCCAGCAGTTACGGACAGCTACCTTCCACTGAAGCTTTCTTT	CASSYGQLPSTEAFF
TRBV6-6	TRBD2	TRBJ2-7	few	TGTGCCAGCAGTGGGGGACTAGCGAACTCCTACGAGCAGTACTTC	CASSGGLANSYEQYF
TRBV7-9	TRBD1	TRBJ2-7	.	TGTGCCAGCAGCTTAGGTGGGGACAGGGTGGAGGAGCAGTACTTC	CASSLGGDRVEEQYF
TRBV2	.	TRBJ2-3	.	TGTGCCAGCAGTGGAGTACGAGCACCGGGAAGCAGAACAGATACGCAGTATTTT	CASSGVRAPGSRTDTQYF
TRBV19	TRBD2	TRBJ2-1	.	TGTGCCAGTAGTATAGATGGGACTAGCGGGAGATACAATGAGCAGTTCTTC	CASSIDGTSGRYNEQFF
TRBV25-1	.	TRBJ2-5	.	TGTGCCAGCGCGCGGGGCCAAGAGACCCAGTACTTC	CASARGQETQYF
TRBV7-3	.	TRBJ2-5	.	TGTGCCAGCAGCTTAAGCACAGAACCCCAAGAGACCCAGTACTTC	CASSLSTEPQETQYF
TRBV7-2	.	TRBJ2-7	.	TGTGCCAGCAGCTTAAGAGGCAGGGTAGCCTACGAGCAGTACTTC	CASSLRGRVAYEQYF
TRBV28	.	TRBJ1-1	.	TGTGCCAGCAGCCCCACCAAAGGGGTGCGGACTGAAGCTTTCTTT	CASSPTKGVRTEAFF
TRBV28	TRBD1	TRBJ2-6	.	TGTGCCAGCAGGGGTGCCGGGACAGGGGGCGCTGGGGCCAACGTCCTGACTTTC	CASRGAGTGGAGANVLTF
TRBV6-5	TRBD1	TRBJ2-7	few	TGTGCCAGCAGTCCCCTGCCGGGACAGCACTACGAGCAGTACTTC	CASSPLPGQHYEQYF
TRBV10-1	.	TRBJ2-1	.	TGCGCCAGCAGTGATCCCGGGAGCTCCTACAATGAGCAGTTCTTC	CASSDPGSSYNEQFF
TRBV25-1	.	TRBJ2-3	.	TGTGCCAGCTACAGGGCCAGCACAGATACGCAGTATTTT	CASYRASTDTQYF
TRBV28	.	TRBJ1-2	.	TGTGCCAGCATGCTCTACTATAGCTACACCTTC	CASMLYYSYTF
TRBV27	TRBD2	TRBJ2-5	.	TGTGCCAGCAGTCGCTTAGCGGGAGGGCCTAGAGAGACCCAGTACTTC	CASSRLAGGPRETQYF
TRBV18	.	TRBJ2-2	.	TGTGCCAGCTCACCTAAGAACACCGGGGAGCTGTTTTTT	CASSPKNTGELFF
TRBV5-6	.	TRBJ1-5	.	TGTGCCAGCAGTAGGGGTATGGGCTTCAATCAGCCCCAGCATTTT	CASSRGMGFNQPQHF
TRBV20-1	.	TRBJ2-7	.	TGCAGTGCTAGTGACGGGGGCGAGCAGTACTTC	CSASDGGEQYF
TRBV2	.	TRBJ2-1	once	TGTGCCAGCAGTGCTTTTAGCGGCATTTACAATGAGCAGTTCTTC	CASSAFSGIYNEQFF
TRBV4-1	.	TRBJ1-2	.	TGCGCCAGCAGCCAAGGTTCGGCCAGGGGATTTTATGGCTACACCTTC	CASSQGSARGFYGYTF
TRBV4-1	TRBD1	TRBJ1-2	.	TGCGCCAGCAGCCAGAGCCGGGACAGGGGATGGGATAGCTATGGCTACACCTTC	CASSQSRDRGWDSYGYTF
TRBV6-1	.	TRBJ2-7	.	TGTGCCAGCAGTGTTCGTCAGGGCAATCCCTACGAGCAGTACTTC	CASSVRQGNPYEQYF
TRBV18	.	TRBJ2-5	.	TGTGCCAGCTCAACCCGCAGGTCCCAAGAGACCCAGTACTTC	CASSTRRSQETQYF
TRBV5-1	TRBD1	TRBJ1-2	.	TGCGCCAGCAGCTTACAGGGGGCACAATATGGCTACACCTTC	CASSLQGAQYGYTF
TRBV6-1	TRBD1	TRBJ1-1	.	TGTGCCAGCAGTACCACTGCGAGACAGGGGGTTGGTGCTTTCTTT	CASSTTARQGVGAFF
TRBV23-1	TRBD2	TRBJ2-7	.	TGCGCCTCCGACCCGGGACTAGCGGAGGACGAGCAGTACTTC	CASDPGLAEDEQYF
TRBV6-5	.	TRBJ1-6	once	TGTGCCAGCAGCAGGACCGGGGGTTTTAATTCACCCCTCCACTTT	CASSRTGGFNSPLHF
TRBV2	TRBD1	TRBJ1-2	.	TGTGCCAGCAGTCTACAGGGGGTCAACTATGGCTACACCTTC	CASSLQGVNYGYTF
TRBV19	.	TRBJ2-7	.	TGTGCCAGTAGTATAGGACTAGGGCCCTCCTCCTACGAGCAGTACTTC	CASSIGLGPSSYEQYF
TRBV6-1	.	TRBJ2-7	.	TGTGCCAGCAGGATTGGTAGGGGGGGGGACTACGAGCAGTACTTC	CASRIGRGGDYEQYF
TRBV18	TRBD2	TRBJ2-4	.	TGTGCCAGCTCACCAGCGAGCGGGGGGCCCAAAAACATTCAGTACTTC	CASSPASGGPKNIQYF
TRBV28	.	TRBJ2-7	.	TGTGCCAGCAGTTTAGTTCAGGGCGAGCAGTACTTC	CASSLVQGEQYF
TRBV7-3	.	TRBJ2-3	.	TGTGCCAGCAGCTTACCGGGGGATACGCAGTATTTT	CASSLPGDTQYF
TRBV5-1	.	TRBJ2-7	.	TGCGCCAGCAGCTCGACGACAGGCGCCCATCTCTACGAGCAGTACTTC	CASSSTTGAHLYEQYF
TRBV18	.	TRBJ1-6	.	TGTGCCAGCTCACCACTCCACCGGGGGACACCCCTCCACTTT	CASSPLHRGTPLHF
TRBV28	TRBD2	TRBJ2-1	.	TGTGCCAGCAGTTTACTCCTAGCGGGGGACCCCTACAATGAGCAGTTCTTC	CASSLLLAGDPYNEQFF
TRBV5-1	.	TRBJ2-4	.	TGCGCCAGCAGCCCAACGGTAGCCAAAAACATTCAGTACTTC	CASSPTVAKNIQYF